Listed here is a single T cell receptor (beta chain). This record belongs to a study of technical replicates of blood from several donors. The CDR3 sequence is 14 residues long. Germline CDR1 and CDR2: LNHDA and SQIVND (reference sequence). J gave up 0 bases and V 6 bases, and 5 bases lay outside the gene matches. Assay: immunoSEQ multiplex PCR; the TCRdb copy retains only in-frame clones and omits some. The table records tens of thousands of clones, 96% of them present only once. The V call is TRBV19, the J call TRBJ2-7; 7 bases match TRBD1. This clonotype was sampled from a human donor in good health. The specimen was T cells isolated from PBMCs. The CDR3 DNA is TGTGCCAGTAGCCGGGCAGGGGGCTCCTACGAGCAGTACTTC. Its protein product is CASSRAGGSYEQYF. The entire variable domain, with the rest obtained from reference TRBV19 and TRBJ2-7, is as follows: DGGITQSPKYLFRKEGQNVTLSCEQNLNHDAMYWYRQDPGQGLRLIYYSQIVNDFQKGDIAEGYSVSREKKESFPLTVTSAQKNPTAFYLCASSRAGGSYEQYFGPGTRLTVT.